A single sample gave rise to the 32 T cell receptor beta chains below, sequenced in a study of regulatory T cells in long-lasting Graves disease. The time point is: persistent/refractory GD, antithyroid drugs over 5 years with positive TRAb. PBMCs were the source of the RNA used for TCR sequencing. Library construction for TCR beta used iRepertoire HTBI primers and Arm-PCR of CDR3 regions. TCRdb reprocessed the multiplex PCR reads with MiXCR, giving one entry per CDR3 protein. This table has 650,000 to 850,000 distinct CDR3 sequences, 25% to 35% appearing once. The sample consisted of peripheral blood mononuclear cells (PBMCs), taken when the disease was refractory, from a patient treated with antithyroid drugs. The receptors come from a female donor with Graves disease.

The rearrangement joins TRBV4-1 to TRBJ2-5, with 9 nucleotides matching TRBD2. V was pared by 4 bases and J by 3 bases, with 9 bases of the junction left unmatched. The CDR3 sequence is 16 residues long. The germline V gene encodes CDR1 MGHRA and CDR2 YSYEKL. CDR3 sequence (DNA): TGCGCCAGCAGCCGACGGACTAGCGCGGCTGAAGAGACCCAGTACTTC. Protein sequence: CASSRRTSAAEETQYF.

This chain connects TRBV25-1 to TRBJ1-1; unclear D gene. Trimming left V 0 bases short and J 6 bases short, with 14 bases between. CDR1 is MGHDK and CDR2 is SYGVNS in the germline V gene. This CDR3 is 15 amino acids long. CDR3 sequence: CASSEYGPVGAEAFF. The CDR3 DNA sequence: TGTGCCAGCAGTGAATATGGACCCGTAGGCGCTGAAGCTTTCTTT.

This clonotype came up many times. The chain carries TRBV12-3 or TRBV12-4 and TRBJ1-2, with a weak D call TRBD1 (5 bases). CDR3 size: 13 residues. The germline V and J ends were trimmed by 0 bases and 6 bases, with 8 bases remaining between them. CDR3 amino acids: CASSLAEGNGYTF. CDR3 DNA sequence: TGTGCCAGCAGTTTAGCAGAGGGGAATGGCTACACCTTC.

This clonotype came up a few times. The genes are TRBV11-2 and TRBJ2-7; 8 bases line up with TRBD1. This CDR3 comprises 15 residues. Germline assignment: CDR1 SGHAT and CDR2 FQNNGV. V was clipped by 3 bases and J by 4 bases; unmatched bases: 8. CDR3 amino acids: CASSLRTGRSYEQYF. The CDR3 region has the DNA TGTGCCAGCAGCTTGCGGACAGGGAGATCGTACGAGCAGTACTTC.

The V call is TRBV9, the J call TRBJ1-2; D call uncertain. The CDR3 is 13 amino acids. Trimming pared 0 bases from V and 2 bases from J, leaving 5 bases between. Germline values: CDR1 SGDLS, CDR2 YYNGEE. The CDR3 DNA is TGTGCCAGCAGCGTAGCTGAAAACTATGGCTACACCTTC. The encoded protein is CASSVAENYGYTF.

The rearrangement links TRBV30 to TRBJ1-6; a possible D gene is TRBD1 (6 bases). V was cut by 3 bases and J by 7 bases, with 13 bases left in between. Germline CDR1 GTSNPN, CDR2 SVGIG (reference sequence). The CDR3 extends over 14 amino acids. The CDR3 region has the DNA TGTGCCTGGAGCATTACAGGGCTGAATTCACCCCTCCACTTT. It specifies CAWSITGLNSPLHF.

As regards this clonotype: The junction shows a germline mismatch at one end, possibly a read error. The DNA of the CDR3 is TGTGCCAGTAGTGATGGACACAATTCACCCCTCCACTTT. It is translated as CASSDGHNSPLHF. The V and J genes are TRBV25-1 and TRBJ1-6; a possible D gene is TRBD1 (5 bases). Germline V gene sequence: CDR1 MGHDK, CDR2 SYGVNS. CDR3 size: 13 residues. Looking up the rest from reference TRBV25-1 and TRBJ1-6 gives the full variable domain: EADIYQTPRYLVIGTGKKITLECSQTMGHDKMYWYQQDPGMELHLIHYSYGVNSTEKGDLSSESTVSRIRTEHFPLTLESARPSHTSQYLCASSDGHNSPLHFGNGTRLTVT.

V gene TRBV9 combines with J gene TRBJ1-3; 9 bases agree with TRBD1. V shed 4 bases and J 1 base; nucleotides not matched to a gene: 3. The CDR3 has 15 amino acids. From germline, CDR1 is SGDLS and CDR2 YYNGEE. The CDR3 sequence: CASSIDRGSGNTIYF. CDR3 sequence (DNA): TGTGCCAGCAGCATCGACAGGGGGTCTGGAAACACCATATATTTT.

This clonotype came up a few times. This CDR3 reads CSASRPNSYEQYF. CDR3 bases: TGCAGTGCTAGTAGGCCAAACTCCTACGAGCAGTACTTC. This chain joins TRBV20-1 and TRBJ2-7, with unresolved D. Deletions cut 3 bases from V and 0 bases from J, with 9 bases between. The CDR3 runs to 13 residues. CDR1 and CDR2 from the germline V gene are DFQATT and SNEGSKA (reference sequence).

The chain employs TRBV9 and TRBJ2-5; D tentatively reads TRBD1 or TRBD2 (5 bases each). V lost 3 bases and J 5 bases, leaving 14 bases between the germline ends. The CDR3 loop spans 14 amino acids. Germline loops: CDR1 SGDLS, CDR2 YYNGEE. CDR3 in DNA: TGTGCCAGCAGCGCGGGACCGGTGAGGGAGACCCAGTACTTC. This sequence encodes CASSAGPVRETQYF. Looking up the rest from reference TRBV9 and TRBJ2-5 gives the full variable domain: DSGVTQTPKHLITATGQRVTLRCSPRSGDLSVYWYQQSLDQGLQFLIQYYNGEERAKGNILERFSAQQFPDLHSELNLSSLELGDSALYFCASSAGPVRETQYFGPGTRLLVL.

This clonotype has just a few counts. The chain employs TRBV29-1 and TRBJ2-5, with no clear D. Trimming removed 4 bases at V and 5 bases at J, with 14 bases between. This CDR3 region has 13 residues. CDR1 is SQVTM, CDR2 ANQGSEA, per germline. Here the CDR3 DNA reads TGCAGCGTTGCATTAAGACTTGGGGAGACCCAGTACTTC. Amino acid sequence: CSVALRLGETQYF.

This chain joins TRBV15 and TRBJ1-5, with no clear D. CDR1 LNHNV and CDR2 YYDKDF come from the germline V gene (reference sequence). The V end lost 3 bases, the J end lost 0 bases, and 9 bases lay between the germline ends. The CDR3 length is 15 residues. Written as DNA, the CDR3 is TGTGCCACCAGCAGTGGCAGCTATAGCAATCAGCCCCAGCATTTT. Translated, it gives CATSSGSYSNQPQHF.

This clonotype was counted ten times or more. This sequence joins TRBV12-3 or TRBV12-4 and TRBJ2-7, with 14 bases aligning to TRBD2. With 4 bases clipped from V and 2 bases from J, the junction kept 4 bases outside the gene matches. The CDR3 loop spans 16 amino acids. Here the CDR3 DNA reads TGTGCCAGCAGTTCCCGGACTAGCGGGAGGCCCTACGAGCAGTACTTC. Protein sequence: CASSSRTSGRPYEQYF.

The chain employs TRBV2 and TRBJ2-1; maybe TRBD1 (6 bases). Trimming removed 9 bases at V and 1 base at J, with 16 bases between. Germline CDR1 is SNHLY and CDR2 is FYNNEI. The CDR3 totals 15 residues. CDR3 DNA sequence: TGTGCCAGTCGACAGGTCCTTACTTCCTACAATGAGCAGTTCTTC. This codes for CASRQVLTSYNEQFF.

The rearrangement uses TRBV27 and TRBJ1-4; the match to TRBD1 covers 10 bases. CDR3 size: 15 residues. CDR1 and CDR2 (germline): MNHEY, SMNVEV (reference sequence). The V and J ends lost 5 bases and 4 bases, in that order; junction bases with no gene match: 4. CDR3: CASSRQGAFNEKLFF. The CDR3 DNA follows: TGTGCCAGCAGTCGACAGGGGGCCTTTAATGAAAAACTGTTTTTT.

The chain employs TRBV11-2 and TRBJ2-5; either TRBD1 or TRBD2 may fit D (5 bases each). Between the trimmed V and J ends, which lost 2 bases and 2 bases, there was a span of 18 bases. The CDR3 spans 17 residues. Germline loops: CDR1 SGHAT, CDR2 FQNNGV. This CDR3 is CASSLYVVGRKQETQYF. CDR3 sequence (DNA): TGTGCCAGCAGCTTATACGTCGTGGGACGGAAACAAGAGACCCAGTACTTC.

This clonotype was seen many times. V is TRBV15 and J is TRBJ2-5, with unresolved D. The CDR3 is 12 amino acids. Trimming removed 0 bases at V and 5 bases at J, with 4 bases between. Germline assignment: CDR1 LNHNV and CDR2 YYDKDF (reference sequence). Here the CDR3 reads CATSRDQETQYF. DNA of the CDR3: TGTGCCACCAGCAGAGATCAGGAGACCCAGTACTTC.

V is TRBV12-5 and J is TRBJ1-3; 7 bases are a match to TRBD1. The germline V gene encodes CDR1 LGHNT and CDR2 FRNRAP. The CDR3 extends over 16 amino acids. V lost 6 bases to trimming and J lost 2 bases; unmatched junction nucleotides: 10. CDR3 bases: TGTGCTAGTGGATACAGGGGTGACATGCCTGGAAACACCATATATTTT. The encoded protein is CASGYRGDMPGNTIYF.

As regards this clonotype: A read error may explain this, as a much larger clone is one base away. The CDR3 end shows no conserved phenylalanine or tryptophan, and so a read error is likely. The rearrangement links TRBV12-3 or TRBV12-4 to TRBJ1-2; tentatively, D is TRBD1 (6 bases). Deletions cut 4 bases from V and 7 bases from J, with 16 bases between. The CDR3 runs to 14 residues. The CDR3 reads CASSSTTGSSGYTL. The CDR3 coding sequence is TGTGCCAGCAGTTCAACCACAGGGTCGAGTGGCTACACCCTC.

This clonotype was picked up a small number of times. This chain uses TRBV28 with TRBJ1-1, with D perhaps TRBD1 (6 bases). Deletions cut 0 bases from V and 4 bases from J, with 9 bases between. CDR3 length equals 14 residues. Germline V lookup: CDR1 MDHEN, CDR2 SYDVKM. The CDR3: CASSLWGAGTEAFF. For the CDR3, the DNA is TGTGCCAGCAGTTTATGGGGGGCAGGCACTGAAGCTTTCTTT.

This rearrangement joins TRBV7-9 to TRBJ1-1, with D hard to call. The CDR3 spans 13 residues. The V gene lost 4 bases and the J gene lost 4 bases, with 10 bases spanning the gap. Per the germline V gene, CDR1 is SEHNR and CDR2 is FQNEAQ (reference sequence). The CDR3 loop is CASSYPEGTEAFF. CDR3 bases: TGTGCCAGCAGCTACCCCGAGGGCACTGAAGCTTTCTTT.

The sample holds a few counts of this clonotype. This chain connects TRBV30 to TRBJ1-2; D unclear. Germline values: CDR1 GTSNPN, CDR2 SVGIG (reference sequence). This CDR3 has 12 amino acids. V lost 3 bases and J lost 0, with 5 bases in between. The CDR3 region is CAWSIPNYGYTF. The CDR3 nucleotides are TGTGCCTGGAGCATCCCTAACTATGGCTACACCTTC.

This clonotype appeared many times. CDR3 coding DNA: TGTGCCAGCACCGAGTACGGGACATTTGGCTACACCTTC. Translated: CASTEYGTFGYTF. V usage is TRBV2 and J usage is TRBJ1-2; D perhaps matches TRBD1 (6 bases). V gave up 7 bases and J gave up 7 bases, with 16 bases separating them. The germline V gene has CDR1 SNHLY and CDR2 FYNNEI. The CDR3 covers 13 residues. Drawing the rest from reference TRBV2 and TRBJ1-2, the complete variable domain is EPEVTQTPSHQVTQMGQEVILRCVPISNHLYFYWYRQILGQKVEFLVSFYNNEISEKSEIFDDQFSVERPDGSNFTLKIRSTKLEDSAMYFCASTEYGTFGYTFGSGTRLTVV.

This clonotype was observed many times. The J gene is TRBJ1-1, the V gene TRBV2; no definite D call. CDR1 is SNHLY, CDR2 FYNNEI, per germline. Deletions cut 6 bases from V and 0 bases from J, with 8 bases between. The CDR3 is 13 amino acids. The CDR3 loop is CASRRTMNTEAFF. The CDR3 nucleotides read TGTGCCAGCAGGCGGACCATGAACACTGAAGCTTTCTTT.

The genes are TRBV25-1 and TRBJ1-5, with D perhaps TRBD1 (5 bases). Trimming stripped 1 base from V and 2 bases from J, with 21 bases between. CDR3 length: 19 residues. Germline-derived CDR1 and CDR2 are MGHDK and SYGVNS. The CDR3 reads CASSESTLDGTYGNQPQHF. In nucleotides, the CDR3 is TGTGCCAGCAGTGAATCGACCCTCGATGGGACGTATGGCAATCAGCCCCAGCATTTT.

This clonotype has only a few counts. V usage is TRBV16 and J usage is TRBJ1-1; 8 nucleotides line up with TRBD1. Per the germline V gene, CDR1 is KGHSY and CDR2 is FQNENV. V gave up 4 bases and J gave up 5 bases; unmatched junction bases: 6. The CDR3 spans 14 residues. The CDR3, as DNA: TGTGCCAGCAGCCTTCGGACAGGGCTGACTGAAGCTTTCTTT. It encodes CASSLRTGLTEAFF.

The rearrangement links TRBV6-1 to TRBJ1-1, with no clear D. The CDR3 consists of 12 residues. V was shortened by 11 bases and J by 1 base, with 11 bases between the two germline ends. CDR1 is MNHNS, CDR2 SASEGT, per germline. The CDR3 DNA reads as TGTGCCGGAGCGGCGGCGAACACTGAAGCTTTCTTT. It codes for CAGAAANTEAFF.

This clonotype was seen only a few times. The chain links TRBV10-3 to TRBJ2-7; 11 nucleotides align to TRBD2. CDR3 size: 17 residues. J lost 2 bases, V lost 0 bases, and 6 bases had no gene match. Germline assignment: CDR1 ENHRY and CDR2 SYGVKD. For the CDR3, the DNA is TGTGCCATCAGTGAGTCAGAGACTAGCGGGAATGCCTACGAGCAGTACTTC. Its protein product is CAISESETSGNAYEQYF.

The chain employs TRBV7-6 and TRBJ2-5; D possibly corresponds to TRBD1 (6 bases). The CDR3 extends over 14 amino acids. Trimming left V 2 bases short and J 4 bases short, with 11 bases between. CDR1 and CDR2 (germline): SGHVS, FNYEAQ. The CDR3 DNA is TGTGCCAGCAGCTTAATTTTACAGGGAGAGACCCAGTACTTC. Amino acid sequence: CASSLILQGETQYF.

This chain connects TRBV27 to TRBJ1-1; possible D gene TRBD1, 5 bases. This CDR3 contains 15 residues. Germline-derived CDR1 and CDR2 are MNHEY and SMNVEV (reference sequence). Trimming cost V 3 bases and J 4 bases, with 15 bases left between them. Written as DNA, the CDR3 is TGTGCCAGCAGTTTCGCGGGACCACGCGGCACTGAAGCTTTCTTT. Encoded protein: CASSFAGPRGTEAFF.

This clonotype has a count of ten or more. The V call is TRBV10-3, the J call TRBJ1-2; D might be TRBD1 (5 bases). From germline, CDR1 is ENHRY and CDR2 SYGVKD. The CDR3 is made up of 14 amino acids. V was trimmed by 9 bases and J by 6 bases, leaving 20 bases between them. CDR3 in amino acids: CAMRDAGEGNGYTF. The CDR3 bases are TGTGCCATGAGGGACGCCGGAGAGGGTAATGGCTACACCTTC.

V and J are TRBV12-3 or TRBV12-4 and TRBJ2-7; 7 positions agree with TRBD1. The CDR3 runs to 14 residues. V lost 10 bases to trimming and J lost 0 bases; unmatched junction nucleotides: 9. DNA of the CDR3: TGTGCCACAAAACCCCGGGACAGCTCCTACGAGCAGTACTTC. This sequence encodes CATKPRDSSYEQYF.